The 13 T cell receptor beta chains below come from one sample, sequenced in a study of patients and donors after allogeneic stem cell transplantation (dated by TCRdb to the early 2020s). Libraries were made using RT-PCR. Data came from a NextSeq 550. TCRdb reprocessed the public reads (quality trimming at Q25 with fastp, clone calling with MiXCR) and kept in-frame beta chains. Identical CDR3 proteins give one entry, which carries the most common genes and DNA. The sample table lists 150,000 to 250,000 distinct CDR3 sequences, around two fifths of them with a count of one. The ten largest clones take up around 35% of the sample. Sequences were obtained from blood, either unsorted or a sorted T cell fraction (not recorded which). These receptors all come from a human donor who was either an allogeneic HSCT recipient or a stem cell or donor lymphocyte infusion donor (not recorded which). It is not recorded whose cells these are; they may come from a transplant donor.

Comments on this clonotype: The conserved final phenylalanine or tryptophan is absent from the CDR3, which likely points to a read error. This CDR3 reads CSVDLDEAFL. CDR3 sequence (DNA): TGCAGCGTTGATCTGGACGAAGCTTTCTTG. The rearrangement joins TRBV29-1 to TRBJ1-1; D is uncertain. V lost 3 bases and J lost 8, with 7 bases in between. This CDR3 has 10 residues. Germline V gives CDR1 SQVTM, CDR2 ANQGSEA.

This clonotype was found a few times. The chain links TRBV7-2 to TRBJ1-5, with 8 bases matching TRBD1. Germline V gene data show CDR1 as SGHTA and CDR2 as FQGNSA. The CDR3 is 15 residues long. Losses at the gene ends were 6 bases for V and 3 bases for J; bases not matched to a gene: 7. CDR3 in DNA: TGTGCCAGCAGTCGGGACAGGATTGACAATCAGCCCCAGCATTTT. Translation gives CASSRDRIDNQPQHF.

Only a few counts were recorded for this clonotype. The rearrangement links TRBV9 to TRBJ2-2; D is unclear. In germline, CDR1 is SGDLS, CDR2 YYNGEE. This CDR3 spans 13 amino acids. V was clipped by 3 bases and J by 2 bases, with 5 bases between them. CDR3 in DNA: TGTGCCAGCAGCGACCTAAACACCGGGGAGCTGTTTTTT. This encodes CASSDLNTGELFF.

This clonotype showed up just a few times. This chain connects TRBV15 to TRBJ2-3; 9 nucleotides align to TRBD2. J was trimmed by 2 bases and V by 9 bases; bases with no gene match: 9. The germline gives CDR1 LNHNV, CDR2 YYDKDF (reference sequence). This CDR3 contains 15 residues. In DNA, the CDR3 is TGTGCCACTCTCCCGGGACTAGCAAACACAGATACGCAGTATTTT. Its translation: CATLPGLANTDTQYF.

This clonotype was counted between two and nine times. The chain uses TRBV6-2 or TRBV6-3 and TRBJ2-3, with D possibly TRBD2 on 6 matching bases. The CDR3 is made up of 16 amino acids. CDR1 and CDR2 from the germline V gene are MNHEY and SVGEGT. The V gene lost 2 bases and the J gene lost 6 bases, with 18 bases spanning the gap. Here the CDR3 reads CASSYGRTTYQDTQYF. The CDR3 nucleotides read TGTGCCAGCAGTTACGGGCGGACTACCTACCAGGATACGCAGTATTTT.

In regard to this clonotype: The junction and the germline gene differ at one end; a read error may be behind it. This rearrangement joins TRBV4-3 to TRBJ1-1; D may be TRBD1 (5 bases). The CDR3 spans 14 residues. Germline V gene data show CDR1 as LGHNA and CDR2 as YSLEER. CDR3 sequence reads: CASSQAQGRGPGFF. The CDR3, as DNA: TGCGCCAGCAGCCAAGCGCAAGGTCGGGGCCCCGGCTTTTTT.

This clonotype was counted between two and nine times. V gene TRBV12-3 or TRBV12-4 combines with J gene TRBJ1-2, with D hard to call. The CDR3 totals 12 residues. Trimming shortened V by 6 bases and J by 14 bases, and 19 bases separated the two germline ends. DNA of the CDR3: TGTGCCAGCAGCGAGGGTCTAGCGGGAGGGACCTTC. Translation gives CASSEGLAGGTF.

The V call is TRBV2, the J call TRBJ2-3, with TRBD2 matching 11 bases. This CDR3 region has 17 residues. CDR1 is SNHLY, CDR2 FYNNEI, per germline. The trim removed 6 bases at V and 3 bases at J, leaving 11 bases unmatched. The CDR3 spells CASRDILAGVGTDTQYF. The CDR3 DNA is TGTGCCAGCAGGGATATACTAGCGGGAGTTGGGACAGATACGCAGTATTTT. The full variable domain, its missing parts supplied by reference TRBV2 and TRBJ2-3, is EPEVTQTPSHQVTQMGQEVILRCVPISNHLYFYWYRQILGQKVEFLVSFYNNEISEKSEIFDDQFSVERPDGSNFTLKIRSTKLEDSAMYFCASRDILAGVGTDTQYFGPGTRLTVL.

J is TRBJ2-2 and V is TRBV7-3, with 10 bases aligning to TRBD1. With 5 bases clipped from V and 2 bases from J, the junction kept 2 bases outside the gene matches. The CDR3 runs 15 residues. Germline values: CDR1 SGHTA, CDR2 FQGTGA. The CDR3 region has the DNA TGTGCCAGCAGCCGGGACAGGGGTAACACCGGGGAGCTGTTTTTT. Its translation is CASSRDRGNTGELFF.

This rearrangement joins TRBV7-6 to TRBJ2-1; D not resolved. This CDR3 spans 13 amino acids. In germline, CDR1 is SGHVS, CDR2 FNYEAQ. Trimming removed 4 bases from V and 9 bases from J, with 13 bases in between. The CDR3 is CASSWLTVGEQFF. The CDR3, as DNA: TGTGCCAGCAGCTGGTTGACGGTGGGTGAGCAGTTCTTC.

The V call is TRBV4-3, the J call TRBJ2-3; no definite D call. This CDR3 is 13 amino acids long. Per germline, CDR1 LGHNA and CDR2 YSLEER. The germline V and J ends were trimmed by 4 bases and 4 bases, with 9 bases remaining between them. CDR3: CASSPAASDTQYF. In DNA form, the CDR3 reads TGCGCCAGCAGCCCCGCCGCCTCAGATACGCAGTATTTT.

The genes are TRBV28 and TRBJ1-1; D is unclear. This CDR3 comprises 14 residues. Trimming shortened V by 8 bases and J by 7 bases, and 20 bases separated the two germline ends. Looked up from germline, CDR1 is MDHEN and CDR2 is SYDVKM. The CDR3 spells CASGEGGGYVEAFF. DNA of the CDR3: TGTGCCAGCGGGGAAGGTGGTGGGTATGTTGAAGCTTTCTTT.

In this sample, this clonotype turned up once. This chain uses TRBV6-5 with TRBJ1-1; D gene uncertain. The CDR3 covers 17 residues. V was clipped by 2 bases and J by 3 bases, with 19 bases between them. CDR1 MNHEY and CDR2 SVGAGI come from the germline V gene. DNA of the CDR3: TGTGCCAGCAGTTACCGTGCCGTCGGGGTCGGGGACACTGAAGCTTTCTTT. Residues: CASSYRAVGVGDTEAFF.